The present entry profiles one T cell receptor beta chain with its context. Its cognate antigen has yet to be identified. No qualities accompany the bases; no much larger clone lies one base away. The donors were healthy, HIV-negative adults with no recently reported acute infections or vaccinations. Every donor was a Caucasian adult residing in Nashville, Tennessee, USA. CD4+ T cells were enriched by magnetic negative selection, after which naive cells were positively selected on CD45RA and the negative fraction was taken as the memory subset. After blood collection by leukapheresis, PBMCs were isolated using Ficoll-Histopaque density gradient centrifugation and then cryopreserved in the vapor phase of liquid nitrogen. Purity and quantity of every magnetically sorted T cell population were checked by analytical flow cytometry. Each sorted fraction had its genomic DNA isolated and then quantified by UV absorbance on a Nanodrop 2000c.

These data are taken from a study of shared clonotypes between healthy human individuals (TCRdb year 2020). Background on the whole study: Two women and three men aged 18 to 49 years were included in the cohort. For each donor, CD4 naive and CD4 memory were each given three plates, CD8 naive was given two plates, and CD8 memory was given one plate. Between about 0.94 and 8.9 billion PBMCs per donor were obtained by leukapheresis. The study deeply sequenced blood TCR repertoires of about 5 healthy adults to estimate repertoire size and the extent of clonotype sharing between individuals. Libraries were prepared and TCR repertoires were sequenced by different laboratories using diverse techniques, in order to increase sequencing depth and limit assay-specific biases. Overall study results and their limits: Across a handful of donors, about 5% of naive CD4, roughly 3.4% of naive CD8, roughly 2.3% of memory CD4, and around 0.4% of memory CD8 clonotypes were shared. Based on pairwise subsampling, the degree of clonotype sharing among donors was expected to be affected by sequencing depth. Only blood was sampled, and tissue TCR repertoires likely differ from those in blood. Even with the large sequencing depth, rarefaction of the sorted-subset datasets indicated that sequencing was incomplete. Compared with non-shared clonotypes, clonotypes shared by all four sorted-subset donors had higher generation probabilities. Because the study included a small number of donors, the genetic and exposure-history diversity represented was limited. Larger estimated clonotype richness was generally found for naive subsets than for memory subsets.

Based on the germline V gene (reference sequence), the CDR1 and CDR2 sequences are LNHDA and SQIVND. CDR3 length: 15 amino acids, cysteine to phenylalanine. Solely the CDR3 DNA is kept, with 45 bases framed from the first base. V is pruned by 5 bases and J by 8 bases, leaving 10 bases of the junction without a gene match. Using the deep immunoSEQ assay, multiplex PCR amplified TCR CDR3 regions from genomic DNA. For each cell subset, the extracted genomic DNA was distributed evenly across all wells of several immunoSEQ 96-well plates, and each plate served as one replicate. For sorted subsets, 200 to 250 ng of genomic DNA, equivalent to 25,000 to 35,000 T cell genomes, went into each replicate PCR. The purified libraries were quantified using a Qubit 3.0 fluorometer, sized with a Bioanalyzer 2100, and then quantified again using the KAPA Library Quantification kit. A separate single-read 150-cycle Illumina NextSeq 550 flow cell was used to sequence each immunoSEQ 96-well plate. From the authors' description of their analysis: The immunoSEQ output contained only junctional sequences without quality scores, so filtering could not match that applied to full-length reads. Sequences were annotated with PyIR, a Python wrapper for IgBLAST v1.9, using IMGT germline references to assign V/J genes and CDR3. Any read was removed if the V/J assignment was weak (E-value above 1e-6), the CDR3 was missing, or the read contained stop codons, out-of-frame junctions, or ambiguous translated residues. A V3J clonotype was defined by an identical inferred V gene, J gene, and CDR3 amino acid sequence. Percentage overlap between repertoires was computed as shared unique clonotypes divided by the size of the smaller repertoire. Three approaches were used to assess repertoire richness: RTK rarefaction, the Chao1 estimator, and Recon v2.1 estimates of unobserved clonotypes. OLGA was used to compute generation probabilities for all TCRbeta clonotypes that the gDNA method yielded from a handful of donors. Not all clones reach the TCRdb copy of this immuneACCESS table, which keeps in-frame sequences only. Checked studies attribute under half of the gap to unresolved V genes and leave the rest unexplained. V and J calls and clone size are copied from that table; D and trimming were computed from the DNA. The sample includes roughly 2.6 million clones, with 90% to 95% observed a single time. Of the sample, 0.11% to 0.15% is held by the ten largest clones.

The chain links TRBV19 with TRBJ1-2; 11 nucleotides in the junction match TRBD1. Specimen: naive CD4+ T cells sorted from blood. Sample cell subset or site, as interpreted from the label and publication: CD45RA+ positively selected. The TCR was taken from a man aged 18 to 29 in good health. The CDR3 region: CASSPRTGGQMGYTF. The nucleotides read TGTGCCAGTAGTCCCCGGACAGGGGGCCAAATGGGCTACACCTTC.